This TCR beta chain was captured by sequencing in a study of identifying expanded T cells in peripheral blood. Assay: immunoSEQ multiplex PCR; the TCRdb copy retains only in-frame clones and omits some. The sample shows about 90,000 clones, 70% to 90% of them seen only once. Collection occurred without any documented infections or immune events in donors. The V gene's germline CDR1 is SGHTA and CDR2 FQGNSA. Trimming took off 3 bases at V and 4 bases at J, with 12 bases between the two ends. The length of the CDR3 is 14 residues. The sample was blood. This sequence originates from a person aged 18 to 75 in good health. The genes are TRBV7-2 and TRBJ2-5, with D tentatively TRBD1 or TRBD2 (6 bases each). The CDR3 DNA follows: TGTGCCAGCAGCTTCTTGGGGGGCGGAGAGACCCAGTACTTC. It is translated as CASSFLGGGETQYF.